These 13 T cell receptor beta chains were all obtained from the same sample, sequenced in a study of T cells in women clearing cervical HPV infection. Using immunoSEQ multiplex PCR, the repertoire was profiled, and TCRdb retains in-frame clones only, with some absent. The sample data list 45,000 to 55,000 clones. The sequencing input was blood buffy coat. All receptors come from a woman aged 18-70 years with a cervical HPV16 infection that either progressed to CIN3+ or cleared (not recorded which).

Remarks on this clone: The read ends 3 residues before the CDR3 terminus; that terminus is restored from the germline J gene. This chain joins TRBV2 and TRBJ2-3, with D perhaps matching TRBD1 (6 bases). Germline CDR1 SNHLY, CDR2 FYNNEI. Trimming stripped 1 base from V and 5 bases from J, with 13 bases between. CDR3 length: 15 residues. Incomplete CDR3 DNA: TGTGCCAGCAGTGAAGGACAGGATCCTCTAGATACG. Encoded protein: CASSEGQDPLDT. The full CDR3 sequence reads CASSEGQDPLDTQYF.

With regard to this clone: Read sequence stops 3 residues before the CDR3 end, and the germline J gene provides the missing end. The chain has TRBV4-1 and TRBJ2-3; D gene ambiguous. There are 14 residues in the CDR3. Germline CDR1 MGHRA, CDR2 YSYEKL. The ends were cut back, 3 bases at V and 3 bases at J, with 10 bases in the middle. CDR3 amino acids: CASSHDAGTDTQYF. The covered CDR3 bases are TGCGCCAGCAGCCATGACGCAGGAACAGATACG.

Note on this clone: The read falls 3 residues short of the CDR3 end, and the missing part is taken from the germline J gene. The J gene is TRBJ2-6, the V gene TRBV19; perhaps TRBD1 as D (6 bases). The CDR3 spans 17 residues. V lost 5 bases, J lost 2 bases, and 16 bases lay in between. CDR1 and CDR2 from the germline V gene are LNHDA and SQIVND (reference sequence). Incomplete CDR3 DNA: TGTGCCAGTAGTTTACGGACAGCCGATCCTGGGGCCAACGTC. Its translation is CASSLRTADPGANV. The CDR3 as a whole reads CASSLRTADPGANVLTF.

Worth noting for this clone: Read coverage stops 3 residues before the CDR3 terminus; the germline J gene supplies the remainder. The chain recombines TRBV19 with TRBJ2-2, with D perhaps matching TRBD2 (5 bases). CDR1 and CDR2 from the germline V gene are LNHDA and SQIVND (reference sequence). The length of the CDR3 is 12 residues. V was pared by 7 bases and J by 5 bases, with 8 bases between. The covered CDR3 bases are TGTGCCAGTAACGGGGTGACCGGGGAG. Its protein is CASNGVTGE. The entire CDR3 is CASNGVTGELFF. The complete variable domain, with remaining parts taken from reference TRBV19 and TRBJ2-2, reads DGGITQSPKYLFRKEGQNVTLSCEQNLNHDAMYWYRQDPGQGLRLIYYSQIVNDFQKGDIAEGYSVSREKKESFPLTVTSAQKNPTAFYLCASNGVTGELFFGEGSRLTVL.

Worth noting for this clone: The CDR3 is cut off 3 residues early in the read; its end comes from the germline J gene. The chain joins TRBV20-1 to TRBJ2-5, with TRBD2 identical over 12 bases. The germline V gene has CDR1 DFQATT and CDR2 SNEGSKA (reference sequence). The J segment lost 1 base and the V segment lost 5 bases, leaving 5 bases of the junction unmatched. This CDR3 comprises 15 residues. CDR3 bases read: TGCAGTGCTCGGACTAGCGGGGCATCCCAAGAGACC. Protein sequence: CSARTSGASQET. The full-length CDR3 reads as CSARTSGASQETQYF.

This CDR3 reads CAWSVGSRYEQYF. The part of the CDR3 DNA that was read is TGTGCCTGGAGTGTAGGGTCCCGCTACGAG. The chain has TRBV30 and TRBJ2-7; D is uncertain. The read halts 3 residues ahead of the CDR3 end, with the missing end drawn from the germline J gene. Trimming removed 0 bases at V and 3 bases at J, with 9 bases between. The CDR3 sequence is 13 residues long. The V gene's germline CDR1 is GTSNPN and CDR2 SVGIG (reference sequence).

On this clone: The read terminates 3 residues ahead of where the CDR3 ends, so the germline J gene completes it. The V and J genes are TRBV6-2 or TRBV6-3 and TRBJ2-2; 10 nucleotides agree with TRBD1. The CDR3 is 15 residues long. Trimming removed 6 bases from V and 6 bases from J; junction bases left unmatched: 7. Germline CDR1 reads MNHEY; CDR2 reads SVGEGT. Incomplete CDR3 DNA: TGTGCCAGCAGACCGGGACAGGGGATGGCCGGGGAG. Its translation is CASRPGQGMAGE. The complete CDR3 sequence is CASRPGQGMAGELFF.

Points on this clone: The read falls 3 residues short of the CDR3 end, and the missing part is taken from the germline J gene. The V and J genes are TRBV20-1 and TRBJ2-7; 10 positions match TRBD2. This CDR3 is built from 17 residues. V shed 4 bases and J 3 bases; nucleotides not matched to a gene: 15. The germline gives CDR1 DFQATT, CDR2 SNEGSKA (reference sequence). CDR3 DNA (partial): TGCAGTGCTACTTACCCTAGCGGGAGCGCGTTGGTCTACGAG. Translated: CSATYPSGSALVYE. The CDR3 in its entirety is CSATYPSGSALVYEQYF.

On this clone itself: The read terminates 3 residues ahead of where the CDR3 ends, so the germline J gene completes it. The chain couples TRBV28 to TRBJ1-2; 8 nucleotides line up with TRBD1. In germline, CDR1 is MDHEN, CDR2 SYDVKM. Trimming removed 8 bases from V and 4 bases from J; junction bases left unmatched: 9. The CDR3 runs to 14 residues. CDR3: CASGLPGQAYGYTF. Incomplete CDR3 DNA: TGTGCCAGCGGACTACCGGGACAGGCCTATGGC.

Comments on this clone: From the germline J gene comes the end of the CDR3, since the read stops 3 residues before it. The V and J genes are TRBV14 and TRBJ1-1, with D hard to call. The CDR3 loop spans 13 amino acids. V was clipped by 4 bases and J by 0 bases, with 6 bases between them. Germline V gene sequence: CDR1 SGHDN, CDR2 FVKESK. CDR3 bases read: TGTGCCAGCAGCCCATCAATGAACACTGAA. This codes for CASSPSMNTE. Given in full, the CDR3 is CASSPSMNTEAFF.

For this clone: The read finishes 3 residues shy of the CDR3 end, and the germline J gene is used to complete it. The chain links TRBV20-1 to TRBJ2-7; 8 bases align to TRBD2. Germline CDR1 reads DFQATT; CDR2 reads SNEGSKA (reference sequence). J gave up 4 bases and V 7 bases, and 15 bases lay outside the gene matches. The length of the CDR3 is 15 residues. CDR3 amino acids: CSGGPQRGPGYEQYF. The CDR3 bases that were read are TGCAGTGGGGGCCCCCAGCGGGGGCCCGGATACGAG.

The part of the CDR3 DNA that was read is TGCGCCAGCGTTAGCGGGCGTGTTGGCAGCTCCTACGAG. Protein product: CASVSGRVGSSYE. The whole CDR3 sequence is CASVSGRVGSSYEQYF. The V gene is TRBV10-2, the J gene TRBJ2-7; 7 bases align to TRBD2. The read ends 3 residues early relative to the CDR3; the germline J gene fills the gap. The germline CDR1 and CDR2 sequences are WSHSY and SAAADI. The CDR3 is 16 residues long. The V segment lost 8 bases and the J segment 0 bases; nucleotides outside the gene matches: 13.

On this clone itself: The read ends 3 residues shy of where the CDR3 ends; the end is completed using the germline J gene. The rearrangement joins TRBV2 to TRBJ2-7; D remains unclear. V dropped 10 bases and J dropped 0 bases, with 16 bases sitting between them. The CDR3 is made up of 14 amino acids. Germline values: CDR1 SNHLY, CDR2 FYNNEI. The DNA read from the CDR3 is TGTGCCACCCATGACGACATCCTCTCCTACGAG. It translates to CATHDDILSYE. The complete CDR3 sequence is CATHDDILSYEQYF.